This T cell receptor (beta chain) was retrieved from a study of T cells after yellow fever vaccination. General observations from the study: Contamination of FACS-sorted repertoires by abundant clonotypes from the bulk population could occur. Peaking on day 5 versus 15, the secondary response was faster but weaker. Most clones from primary vaccination resurfaced after the booster (around 97% CD4, around 90% CD8).

Concerning this clonotype: Its matching antigen is unknown.

The authors made TCR cDNA by 5'RACE template switching, adding a universal primer site and UMIs. TCRdb recomputed calls from the 5' RACE reads with MiXCR, one row per CDR3 protein. Seen here are under 400,000 distinct CDR3 sequences, approximately 12% observed once, and the top ten hold more than 3%. The CDR3 is 17 residues long. V dropped 3 bases and J dropped 5; count of bases not matched to a gene: 7. The germline V gene encodes CDR1 MNHEY and CDR2 SMNVEV (reference sequence). The material was CD4+ T cells sorted from PBMCs, obtained 15 days after the yellow fever booster vaccination. V is TRBV27 and J is TRBJ2-3; 14 nucleotides match TRBD2. This TCR was recovered from a man between 18 and 29 years old who received the YFV17D yellow fever vaccine. The CDR3 here is CASSLWTSGGPGDTQYF. The CDR3 DNA follows: TGTGCCAGCAGTTTGTGGACTAGCGGGGGGCCTGGAGATACGCAGTATTTT.